This T cell receptor beta chain was profiled in a study of blood T cells in healthy people across ages (dated by TCRdb to about 2015). Regarding the study in general: In model experiments, template switching captured about one uniquely barcoded TCR beta cDNA molecule for every two T cells. To track age-related changes in TCR beta repertoire diversity, the study relied on deep sequencing normalized with unique cDNA molecular identifiers. The study analyzed two additional independent replicas of 1 million unique cDNA reads from the same blood draw for two donors, one aged 18 to 30 and one aged 80 or older. The donors were divided into four age groups: young (average about 15 years), middle-aged (over 35), aged (about 60) and long-lived (roughly 82).

Broad study findings and their caveats: Because the CMV infection status of the donors was unknown, age-related changes in expanded clonotypes may potentially have been confounded. Total diversity estimates from one million sequenced T cells were considered lower bounds and underestimates. Conclusive comparison of naive and antigen-experienced compartments was prevented by the profiling of bulk unsorted PBMCs. Observed TCR beta diversity per million T cells fell roughly linearly with age, and a significant reduction was already apparent by age approximately 40. Compared with the aged group, the long-lived group had more naive CD4+ T cells, fewer expanded clones and increased TCR diversity, a pattern suggesting age selection. A strong correlation was found between observed TCR beta diversity and the percentage of naive T cells measured by flow cytometry.

The V end loses 4 bases and the J end loses 4 bases, and a stretch of 13 bases separates them. Reading the germline V gene (reference sequence) gives CDR1 SEHNR and CDR2 FQNEAQ. From cysteine to phenylalanine, the CDR3 is 15 amino acids long. Left in the record is the CDR3 DNA by itself, 45 bases read in frame from the first base. As concerns this clonotype: Its antigen is unknown. There are no base qualities to consult, and no much larger clone falls within one base.

Systemically healthy Caucasian individuals from Russia, approximately 39 in total and aged about 6 to 100 years, were included as donors. Each donor gave ten milliliters of peripheral blood, drawn into EDTA-treated Vacutainer tubes. PBMCs were isolated by Ficoll-Paque density-gradient centrifugation, with at least 6 million obtained per sample. Total RNA was extracted from PBMCs with Trizol reagent, with at least 5.5 micrograms obtained per sample. For every donor, flow cytometry on a PBMC aliquot measured the percentage of naive CD45RAhigh/CD27high T cells. Receptors were amplified or captured by 5' RACE. Instrument used: Illumina HiSeq 2500. A second about 7 to 12 cycle PCR used a sample-barcoded 5' primer and a J-beta primer mix. A unique molecular identifier was introduced onto each TCR beta cDNA molecule by a template-switch 5' adaptor carrying 12 random nucleotides. Each sample yielded at least 3 million CDR3-containing paired-end reads. All of the RNA was converted into first-strand cDNA using the Mint cDNA synthesis kit, with a TRBC-specific oligonucleotide serving as the primer. Following uracil-DNA glycosylase treatment, all cDNA underwent a first 18-cycle PCR with the universal primers M1SS and BC2_uni_R. Regarding the original processing steps: For normalization, 1 million high-quality reads, each with a distinct molecular identifier, were randomly selected from each sample. Instead of being binned into consensus sequences, reads with shared molecular identifiers were discarded. CDR3 identification, clonotype clustering and error correction used MiTCR with a Q25 quality threshold and the strictest error-elimination algorithm. Lower-bound total TCR beta diversity was estimated with a nonparametric unseen species model using Euler transformation. The public reads were quality trimmed at Q25 with fastp and then assembled into clones with MiXCR by TCRdb, keeping productive beta chains. When rows share a CDR3 protein, they turn into one entry using the most common DNA and genes. The V and J calls reflect TCRdb's pipeline rather than the authors' work. This sample holds around 1,000,000 distinct CDR3 sequences; approximately 26% were observed only once. The top ten clonotypes cover around 0.75% of the sample.

These data also featured in a second study, about T cells of mothers and their children. As that second study puts it: Nine systemically healthy Caucasian individuals, comprising three mothers and their six children, were included as donors. cDNA synthesis consumed the entire amount of extracted RNA, loaded at about 1.5 ug RNA in each 15 ul reaction. In the second PCR, the M1S primer added sample barcodes and 2-4 random nucleotides. Each mother yielded over 10 million TCR beta CDR3 reads and each child 3 million to 3.5 million reads. In both related and unrelated pairs, thymic selection shapes the output of TCR recombination in a similar way, with inherited differences having only a minor effect. Related mother-child pairs always showed normalized repertoire overlap that was slightly higher than in unrelated mother-child pairs, though the difference was never significant. No persistent microchimeric T cell clones were found, with a detection sensitivity of 85 to 100 clones per million clonotypes. To look for features that set related mother-child pairs apart from unrelated individuals, the researchers ran deep NGS to compare the TCR beta repertoires of mothers and children. The mean age was about 38 +/- 4 years for the mothers and approximately 11 +/- 4 years for the children. After adapter ligation was performed with NEBNext reagents, the libraries were sequenced on an Illumina HiSeq 2000 with 100+100 nt paired-end reads. To prevent cross-contamination, the mother and child libraries were prepared one month apart and sequenced in separate runs. For each donor, somewhere between about 450,000 and 2,000,000 distinct TCR beta clonotypes were identified. Naive TCR beta clonotypes were estimated from low-frequency clonotypes matched to each donor's FACS-determined naive share, without sorting.

The receptor was isolated from a girl aged 2 to 10 in good health. Sequencing used blood. The sequence joins TRBV7-9 to TRBJ2-2; TRBD1 could be the D gene, as 5 bases match. The CDR3 is CASSSTDTGTGELFF. The nucleotide sequence reads as follows: TGTGCCAGCAGCTCAACGGACACCGGCACCGGGGAGCTGTTTTTT.